This is a list of T cell receptor beta chains from one sample in a study of T cell changes during pregnancy in multiple sclerosis. Method: immunoSEQ multiplex PCR; TCRdb's copy keeps in-frame clones and lacks some. The sample has 35,000 or so clones; 93% are singletons. The source material was CD4+ T cells from peripheral blood mononuclear cells, sampled in the first trimester of pregnancy. The receptors here all came from a female donor with multiple sclerosis, enrolled in a pregnancy study. Both conserved end residues are part of each CDR3. The D gene is left open where the match is weak. Rows give clone size only sometimes, using once, few, many, or a class for an expanded clone.

TRBV12-5	TRBJ2-1	TRBD2	few	TGTGCTAGTGGTTTAGGACTAGCCCAGGGGAGGAATGAGCAGTTCTTC	CASGLGLAQGRNEQFF
TRBV19	TRBJ1-1	-	-	TGTGCCAGTAGGGACAGCTCCATGAACACTGAAGCTTTCTTT	CASRDSSMNTEAFF
TRBV6-5	TRBJ1-2	TRBD1	-	TGTGCCAGCAGTTACAAAAGGACAGGAACCCACTATGGCTACACCTTC	CASSYKRTGTHYGYTF
TRBV7-9	TRBJ2-1	TRBD2	-	TGTGCCAGCAGCTCCTGGACTAGCGGGGATGAGCAGTTCTTC	CASSSWTSGDEQFF
TRBV19	TRBJ1-1	-	-	TGTGCCAGTATGTTTAAGGGCGGGACGAACACTGAAGCTTTCTTT	CASMFKGGTNTEAFF
TRBV11-2	TRBJ2-4	-	-	TGTGCCAGCAGCTTAGGTGCGGGCTCCAAAAACATTCAGTACTTC	CASSLGAGSKNIQYF
TRBV18	TRBJ1-3	TRBD1	-	TGTGCCAGCTCACCGGTACAGGGGAAGATGACTGGAAACACCATATATTTT	CASSPVQGKMTGNTIYF
TRBV7-9	TRBJ1-5	-	-	TGTGCCAGCAGCAAACACGGGGATAGCAATCAGCCCCAGCATTTT	CASSKHGDSNQPQHF
TRBV7-3	TRBJ2-5	TRBD2	-	TGTGCCAGCAGCTTAGAATCGGGGGGGGTAGAGACCCAGTACTTC	CASSLESGGVETQYF
TRBV18	TRBJ1-1	-	-	TGTGCCAGCTCACTCAACAGGGATACTGAAGCTTTCTTT	CASSLNRDTEAFF
TRBV2	TRBJ2-7	-	-	TGTGCCAGCAGGGGTCTAGGGGTCGCCTACGAGCAGTACTTC	CASRGLGVAYEQYF
TRBV7-9	TRBJ1-4	-	-	TGTGCCAGCAGCCCCAGAGGTGGGAATGAAAAACTGTTTTTT	CASSPRGGNEKLFF
TRBV5-3	TRBJ2-2	TRBD2	-	TGTGCCAGAAGCTTCCAAGGGACTAGCGGGGGGGCCGGTGACACCGGGGAGCTGTTTTTT	CARSFQGTSGGAGDTGELFF
TRBV19	TRBJ2-5	TRBD2	-	TGTGCCAGTAGCGATAGCGGGGCACCCCAAGAGACCCAGTACTTC	CASSDSGAPQETQYF
TRBV27	TRBJ2-3	TRBD2	once	TGTGCCAGCGCCTTAGGGTCGGGCGGGAGTTTGGCAGATACGCAGTATTTT	CASALGSGGSLADTQYF
TRBV9	TRBJ2-7	TRBD1	-	TGTGCCAGCAGCGTTTCCGGGACAGGGGTTGACGAGCAGTACTTC	CASSVSGTGVDEQYF
TRBV7-9	TRBJ2-6	TRBD1	-	TGTGCCAGCAGCCCCGGGACAGGGCCCTCTGGGGCCAACGTCCTGACTTTC	CASSPGTGPSGANVLTF
TRBV7-7	TRBJ2-1	-	-	TGTGCCAGCAGCCTTGAGCGGGCCAATGAGCAGTTCTTC	CASSLERANEQFF
TRBV18	TRBJ1-2	TRBD1	-	TGTGCCAGCTCACCTCCGAGGAACACAGGGGTAGGCTACACCTTC	CASSPPRNTGVGYTF
TRBV2	TRBJ1-2	-	few	TGTGCCAGCAGTGAAGGGCAGAACTATGGCTACACCTTC	CASSEGQNYGYTF
TRBV28	TRBJ2-7	TRBD2	-	TGTGCCAGCAGCCTCTTAGCGGGAGGATCCGAGCAGTACTTC	CASSLLAGGSEQYF
TRBV11-2	TRBJ1-5	TRBD1	-	TGTGCCAGCAGCTTCACAGGGGCAAATCAGCCCCAGCATTTT	CASSFTGANQPQHF
TRBV7-3	TRBJ2-7	-	-	TGTGCCAGCAGCTTACCCGGACTACCTCCCGAGCAGTACTTC	CASSLPGLPPEQYF
TRBV19	TRBJ1-2	-	-	TGTGCCAGTAGTATAGTGGCAGCTAACTATGGCTACACCTTC	CASSIVAANYGYTF
TRBV12-5	TRBJ2-2	-	-	TGTGCTAGTGGTTTGGTCCAGGGAGGGAACACCGGGGAGCTGTTTTTT	CASGLVQGGNTGELFF
TRBV27	TRBJ1-3	-	-	TGTGCCAGCAGGCAAACCATGACAGGCTCTGGAAACACCATATATTTT	CASRQTMTGSGNTIYF
TRBV19	TRBJ2-1	TRBD1	-	TGTGCCAGTAGTCCCCGCACAGGGGGATACAATGAGCAGTTCTTC	CASSPRTGGYNEQFF
TRBV18	TRBJ2-7	TRBD1	-	TGTGCCAGCTCACTAAACAGGGGGCCCCACGAGCAGTACTTC	CASSLNRGPHEQYF
TRBV7-2	TRBJ2-7	TRBD1	-	TGTGCCAGCAGCCCACGACAGGGGGCTTCCGAGCAGTACTTC	CASSPRQGASEQYF
TRBV6-6	TRBJ1-2	-	-	TGTGCCAGCACCTATCGGGGTGGCGGCTACACCTTC	CASTYRGGGYTF
TRBV6-4	TRBJ2-5	TRBD2	-	TGTGCCATCAGTCGCGAGCGGGATACCCAAGAGACCCAGTACTTC	CAISRERDTQETQYF
TRBV28	TRBJ2-3	-	-	TGTGCCAGCAGCGCCCTGGGGGCAGGGAAGGCAGATACGCAGTATTTT	CASSALGAGKADTQYF
TRBV10-2	TRBJ1-2	TRBD1	once	TGCGCCAGCAGTGTAACAGGGGTTGGCTATGGCTACACCTTC	CASSVTGVGYGYTF
TRBV6-5	TRBJ2-1	TRBD2	-	TGTGCCAGCAGTCTAGCGGGAGATTACAATGAGCAGTTCTTC	CASSLAGDYNEQFF
TRBV4-3	TRBJ1-5	-	-	TGCGCCAGCAGCCAAACCCTGGGGACACCGAGGCATTTT	CASSQTLGTPRHF
TRBV19	TRBJ2-3	-	-	TGTGCCAGTAGTATCGGTCTAGCAACAGATACGCAGTATTTT	CASSIGLATDTQYF
TRBV5-1	TRBJ2-5	-	-	TGCGCCAGCAGCCGTCAGGGGAATCCAGAGACCCAGTACTTC	CASSRQGNPETQYF
TRBV6-5	TRBJ2-5	-	-	TGTGCCAGCAGTCGACAGTTTCAAAAAGAGACCCAGTACTTC	CASSRQFQKETQYF
TRBV5-8	TRBJ1-2	TRBD1	-	TGTGCCAGCAGCTTGGCCGCAGGGGGCAGCTATGGCTACACCTTC	CASSLAAGGSYGYTF
TRBV5-4	TRBJ1-2	TRBD1	-	TGTGCCAGCAGCTTGGCCGGACAGGGGGAAGATGGCTACACCTTC	CASSLAGQGEDGYTF
TRBV5-1	TRBJ1-1	TRBD1	-	TGCGCCAGCAGCTTGGCGGGACAGGGGGCAATGAACACTGAAGCTTTCTTT	CASSLAGQGAMNTEAFF
TRBV30	TRBJ2-7	-	-	TGTGCCTCCACACCAAGGACAAGAGGGGGCGAGCAGTACTTC	CASTPRTRGGEQYF
TRBV30	TRBJ1-5	-	-	TGTGCCTGGAGTGTACGGGAGGGGTGGCAGCCCCAGCATTTT	CAWSVREGWQPQHF
TRBV9	TRBJ2-5	TRBD2	-	TGTGCCAGCAGCGTAGAGGGACTAGTACAAGAGACCCAGTACTTC	CASSVEGLVQETQYF
TRBV11-3	TRBJ2-1	TRBD1	-	TGTGCCAGCAGCTTAGAAGGGGGCAGAGAGCAGTTCTTC	CASSLEGGREQFF
TRBV6-5	TRBJ2-2	-	few	TGTGCCAGCAGTCGGTCGAATCTGGACACCGGGGAGCTGTTTTTT	CASSRSNLDTGELFF
TRBV6-5	TRBJ1-1	-	once	TGTGCCAGCAGTTACTCGAGGCAGGGCAACACTGAAGCTTTCTTT	CASSYSRQGNTEAFF
TRBV7-2	TRBJ1-1	-	-	TGTGCCAGCAGCCCCAACTTCTTCCGGGGAATAATGAACACTGAAGCTTTCTTT	CASSPNFFRGIMNTEAFF
TRBV4-3	TRBJ2-7	TRBD2	few	TGCGCCAGCAGCCAAGATAGCGGGGAGAACTACGAGCAGTACTTC	CASSQDSGENYEQYF
TRBV9	TRBJ2-4	TRBD1	-	TGTGCCAGCAGCGAGGGGACAGCGAAAAACATTCAGTACTTC	CASSEGTAKNIQYF
TRBV4-3	TRBJ2-1	TRBD2	-	TGCGCCAGCAGCCAAGAGACTAGCCGGATCTACAATGAGCAGTTCTTC	CASSQETSRIYNEQFF